Listed below are T cell receptor beta chains from one sample, sequenced in a study of cytomegalovirus exposure and HLA in healthy donors. Libraries were prepared by immunoSEQ multiplex PCR; TCRdb keeps only in-frame clonotypes and omits some of them. The sample includes under 85,000 clones, about 80% of them seen just once. Sequencing was done on a sample of PBMCs. These receptors came from a man younger than 35 in good health and CMV-seronegative. Each CDR3 is given with its conserved first and last residue. The D gene is left open where the match is weak. Expanded clones get a size class; other rows say once, few or many, or leave the size out.

once TRBD2 TRBJ2-5 TRBV19 TGTGCCAGTAGTATAGCATTCGGACTAGCGGGGGTCATTCCCCCACAAGAGACCCAGTACTTC CASSIAFGLAGVIPPQETQYF
- TRBD2 TRBJ2-1 TRBV28 TGTGCCAGCTCACCCCCGGGACTAGCGTACAATGAGCAGTTCTTC CASSPPGLAYNEQFF
- TRBD1 TRBJ2-5 TRBV7-3 TGTGCCGGCAGCGCCACCCGGACAGGTCAAGAGACCCAGTACTTC CAGSATRTGQETQYF
- - TRBJ1-4 TRBV27 TGTGCCAGCAGTTTCGGACAGTCTAATGAAAAACTGTTTTTT CASSFGQSNEKLFF
once TRBD1 TRBJ1-5 TRBV6-6 TGTGCCAGCAGTTACGGGGGACAGGGGGCGGGTCAGCCCCAGCATTTT CASSYGGQGAGQPQHF
few - TRBJ1-1 TRBV11-2 TGTGCCAGCAGCTTAAGTCCGAGGGCGAACACTGAAGCTTTCTTT CASSLSPRANTEAFF
once - TRBJ2-1 TRBV7-9 TGTGCCAGCAAGGACTATCCCGCCGGCAATGAGCAGTTCTTC CASKDYPAGNEQFF
- - TRBJ1-6 TRBV6-5 TGTGCCAGCAGTTACGCGGGACGGGCGGATTCACCCCTCCACTTT CASSYAGRADSPLHF
- TRBD1 TRBJ2-1 TRBV9 TGTGCCAGCAGCGTCACAGGGGGGTCCTACAATGAGCAGTTCTTC CASSVTGGSYNEQFF
once TRBD1 TRBJ1-4 TRBV7-2 TGTGCCAGCAGCCTCACAGGGGGGAAAGAAAAACTGTTTTTT CASSLTGGKEKLFF
- - TRBJ1-2 TRBV5-4 TGTGCCAGCAGCTTGGAGCGGGGTTTGAGTGGCTACACCTTC CASSLERGLSGYTF
- - TRBJ2-2 TRBV4-2 TGTGCCAGCAGCAGAGGGGACATCAACACCGGGGAGCTGTTTTTT CASSRGDINTGELFF
- TRBD2 TRBJ2-3 TRBV6-5 TGTGCCAGCAGTTATACGGGGGGAGATACGCAGTATTTT CASSYTGGDTQYF
- - TRBJ1-1 TRBV19 TGTGCCAGTAGTATGGGGGCCCACACTGAAGCTTTCTTT CASSMGAHTEAFF
- TRBD1 TRBJ1-4 TRBV27 TGTGCCAGCAGCGATTATCCGGGGACAGCGCAAACAAGGAGGGGACTGTTTTTT CASSDYPGTAQTRRGLFF
- TRBD1 TRBJ1-3 TRBV5-4 TGTGCCAGCAGCTGGCAGGGGGCTACAGGAAACACCATATATTTT CASSWQGATGNTIYF
few TRBD1 TRBJ2-2 TRBV5-6 TGTGCCAGCAGAAGGGGGCGCGGGACCGGGGAGCTGTTTTTT CASRRGRGTGELFF
few - TRBJ2-2 TRBV2 TGTGCCAGCACCCCCGAGGCATCGCACGGGGAGCTGTTTTTT CASTPEASHGELFF
- - TRBJ2-5 TRBV21-1 TGTGCCAGCAGCAAAGGGGGACAGGGGCCGTCCCAAGAGACCCAGTACTTC CASSKGGQGPSQETQYF
once TRBD1 TRBJ1-1 TRBV6-5 TGTGCCAGCGGGCCCGGAGGGGGCGCTGGCACTGAAGCTTTCTTT CASGPGGGAGTEAFF
- - TRBJ2-1 TRBV5-3 TGTGCCAGAAGTCCAGACAGTTCCAATGAGCAGTTCTTC CARSPDSSNEQFF
- TRBD1 TRBJ1-1 TRBV6-5 TGTGCCAGCAGTCTAGGACAGGGGAACACTGAAGCTTTCTTT CASSLGQGNTEAFF
- - TRBJ2-7 TRBV30 TGTGCCTGGAGTCCCCCCTGGGCAGGTTTCTACGAGCAGTACTTC CAWSPPWAGFYEQYF
- TRBD2 TRBJ2-7 TRBV5-4 TGTGCCAGCAGCTTGGTTGTGGGGGGGATCGACGAGCAGTACTTC CASSLVVGGIDEQYF
- TRBD1 TRBJ1-2 TRBV15 TGTGCCACCAGCAGAGATACGGACAGGGACTATGGCTACACCTTC CATSRDTDRDYGYTF
- TRBD1 TRBJ1-5 TRBV5-1 TGCGCCAGCAGCTTGACAGGGGGAAGCAATCAGCCCCAGCATTTT CASSLTGGSNQPQHF
few - TRBJ1-2 TRBV28 TGTGCCAGCGTGTCGGCAGGGAACTATGGCTACACCTTC CASVSAGNYGYTF
- - TRBJ2-5 TRBV15 TGTGCCACCAGCAGCGGTAGAGGACAAGAGACCCAGTACTTC CATSSGRGQETQYF
once TRBD1 TRBJ2-1 TRBV5-8 TGTGCCAGCAGCTTAGGGACAGGGGCGTACAATGAGCAGTTCTTC CASSLGTGAYNEQFF
- - TRBJ1-3 TRBV5-1 TGCGCCAGCAGCTTGAACGGGGATCGAAACACCATATATTTT CASSLNGDRNTIYF
- - TRBJ1-6 TRBV2 TGTGCCAGCAGTTTGATAATGAGCTCCTATAATTCACCCCTCCACTTT CASSLIMSSYNSPLHF
few - TRBJ1-1 TRBV6-1 TGTGCCAGCAGTGTCGAGGCGAACACTGAAGCTTTCTTT CASSVEANTEAFF
- TRBD1 TRBJ1-3 TRBV19 TGTGCCAGTCATTCCAGGGACAGGGGCTCTGGAAACACCATATATTTT CASHSRDRGSGNTIYF
- - TRBJ2-1 TRBV7-7 TGTGCCAGCGCGTCCGATGCGCATATTTACAATGAGCAGTTCTTC CASASDAHIYNEQFF
- - TRBJ2-6 TRBV2 TGTGCCAGCAGTGAATCCCGCGCTAGATCTGGGGCCAACGTCCTGACTTTC CASSESRARSGANVLTF
few - TRBJ2-3 TRBV9 TGTGCCAGCAGCGTTAGACATCCTAGCACAGATACGCAGTATTTT CASSVRHPSTDTQYF
- TRBD1 TRBJ1-2 TRBV28 TGTGCCAGCAGTCCTCAGGGGGCTCCTAACTATGGCTACACCTTC CASSPQGAPNYGYTF
few TRBD2 TRBJ2-3 TRBV4-3 TGCGCCAGCAGCCCAGGCGGGGGGATTAGCACAGATACGCAGTATTTT CASSPGGGISTDTQYF
- - TRBJ1-1 TRBV5-5 TGTGCCAGCAGCTTGGTTGGACAAATGAACACTGAAGCTTTCTTT CASSLVGQMNTEAFF
- - TRBJ2-5 TRBV9 TGTGCCAGCAGCGCCCGGGGGGCAGGGGAGTCAGAGACCCAGTACTTC CASSARGAGESETQYF
- TRBD2 TRBJ2-3 TRBV7-6 TGTGCCAGCAGCTTAGGGGCTAGCGGGGGCACAGATACGCAGTATTTT CASSLGASGGTDTQYF
- TRBD1 TRBJ2-1 TRBV7-9 TGTGCCAGCAGCTTAGCGAGAGGACAGGGATCAATCAATGAGCAGTTCTTC CASSLARGQGSINEQFF
- - TRBJ2-3 TRBV11-3 TGTGCCAGCAGCTTAGGCGGGACAGATACGCAGTATTTT CASSLGGTDTQYF
once TRBD2 TRBJ2-5 TRBV10-2 TGCGCCAGCAGTGAGCTAGCGGGGGGGCAAGAGACCCAGTACTTC CASSELAGGQETQYF
- TRBD1 TRBJ1-3 TRBV6-6 TGTGCCAGCAGTTTCCCGCCAGGGGGTACTGGAAACACCATATATTTT CASSFPPGGTGNTIYF
- TRBD1 TRBJ2-2 TRBV27 TGTGCCAGCGGCTTGAGACAGGGCAACACCGGGGAGCTGTTTTTT CASGLRQGNTGELFF
- - TRBJ1-1 TRBV19 TGTGCCAGTAGTATACGACAGTGGAACACTGAAGCTTTCTTT CASSIRQWNTEAFF
- - TRBJ2-2 TRBV6-1 TGTGCCAGCAGTGTAGAAGCGAACACCGGGGAGCTGTTTTTT CASSVEANTGELFF
- TRBD1 TRBJ1-4 TRBV6-1 TGTGCCACCAAGGGAACAGGGGAGGTTGGAAAACTGTTTTTT CATKGTGEVGKLFF
- - TRBJ2-3 TRBV5-6 TGTGCCAGCAGCTTGCCCCATGAGGTTCCAGATACGCAGTATTTT CASSLPHEVPDTQYF
- - TRBJ1-1 TRBV5-1 TGCGCCAGCAGCTCTCTTCAGGGGAGCACTGAAGCTTTCTTT CASSSLQGSTEAFF
- - TRBJ1-3 TRBV19 TGTGCCAGTACAACCGATTTAACAGGGCTGACTGGAAACACCATATATTTT CASTTDLTGLTGNTIYF
- TRBD1 TRBJ2-1 TRBV7-8 TGTGCCAGCAGCCTACAGGGGGCTACGTACGATGAGCAGTTCTTC CASSLQGATYDEQFF
- TRBD1 TRBJ1-4 TRBV19 TGTGCCAGTAGTATATTTCGGGACAGGGGTTATGAAAAACTGTTTTTT CASSIFRDRGYEKLFF
- TRBD2 TRBJ2-5 TRBV30 TGTGCCTCAGCGGGGGGTAGCAATTACCAAGAGACCCAGTACTTC CASAGGSNYQETQYF
- TRBD1 TRBJ1-1 TRBV4-1 TGCGCCAGCAGCCAAGGAGAGGGGGCGCCGACTGAAGCTTTCTTT CASSQGEGAPTEAFF